This is a list of T cell receptor beta chains from one sample in a study of early T cells in non-severe SARS-CoV-2 infection. TCRdb passed the 5' RACE reads through MiXCR, listing each CDR3 protein once. Here the sample spans 25,000 to 35,000 distinct CDR3 sequences, about 5% being singletons. Sequences were obtained from whole blood. The receptors shown here come from an adult who was a healthcare worker with PCR-confirmed SARS-CoV-2 infection or an uninfected control (not recorded which). Both conserved end residues are part of each CDR3. A D gene is named only where the DNA matches it firmly. The size entry is marked missing in some rows and otherwise reads once, few, many or a size class.

clone_size cdr3_length d_call j_call v_call cdr3_nt cdr3_aa
. 15 TRBD2 TRBJ2-5 TRBV18 TGTGCCAGCTCTCCTAGCGGGGGGTTCGGAGAGACCCAGTACTTC CASSPSGGFGETQYF
few 12 . TRBJ2-3 TRBV10-2 TGCGCCAGCAGTGAGTTGTTAGATACGCAGTATTTT CASSELLDTQYF
few 16 TRBD2 TRBJ2-3 TRBV7-6 TGTGCCAGCAGCTCAACGACTAGCGGGGGTCTGGATACGCAGTATTTT CASSSTTSGGLDTQYF
many 16 TRBD2 TRBJ2-2 TRBV20-1 TGCAGTGCTAGAGAGGGACTAGCGGGAGACACCGGGGAGCTGTTTTTT CSAREGLAGDTGELFF
many 14 . TRBJ2-1 TRBV20-1 TGCAGTGCTAGACGGCGGGAAATTTACAATGAGCAGTTCTTC CSARRREIYNEQFF
many 18 TRBD2 TRBJ2-1 TRBV29-1 TGCAGCGTTGAAAATTTAGCGGGGGGACCGAGGCCCTACAATGAGCAGTTCTTC CSVENLAGGPRPYNEQFF
many 14 . TRBJ2-7 TRBV6-5 TGTGCCAGCAGTTACCAGAGCGGACCCTACGAGCAGTACTTC CASSYQSGPYEQYF
many 14 . TRBJ1-1 TRBV6-2/TRBV6-3 TGTGCCAGCAGTTCAGAGCCTGTGAACACTGAAGCTTTCTTT CASSSEPVNTEAFF
many 15 TRBD2 TRBJ2-1 TRBV20-1 TGCAGTGCTAGAGTGTGGGTGACTAGCCGGAATGAGCAGTTCTTC CSARVWVTSRNEQFF
many 18 . TRBJ2-6 TRBV4-2 TGTGCCAGCAGCCAAGCTTCGGCTGTCCGGGCTGGGGCCAACGTCCTGACTTTC CASSQASAVRAGANVLTF
many 14 . TRBJ1-5 TRBV20-1 TGCAGTGCCCTTTCCTCGGTTCGGGATCAGCCCCAGCATTTT CSALSSVRDQPQHF
few 13 . TRBJ2-7 TRBV5-1 TGCGCCAGCAGCACAAGACCCGCCGGGGAGCAGTACTTC CASSTRPAGEQYF
. 15 . TRBJ2-3 TRBV10-3 TGTGCCATCAGAGGGGACATAACTAGCACAGATACGCAGTATTTT CAIRGDITSTDTQYF
many 14 . TRBJ2-7 TRBV10-1 TGCGCCAGCAGTGAGTCTGTACAGGGATACGAGCAGTACTTC CASSESVQGYEQYF
many 15 . TRBJ2-5 TRBV7-9 TGTGCCAGCAGCTCCCCCCCAGGGGGGGTAGAGACCCAGTACTTC CASSSPPGGVETQYF
. 14 . TRBJ2-7 TRBV20-1 TGCAGTGCTAGAGACCGGACCGCTGAGGTCGAGCAGTACTTC CSARDRTAEVEQYF
few 16 . TRBJ2-3 TRBV6-4 TGTGCCAGCAGTGACTCTGGCCAATTTAGCACAGATACGCAGTATTTT CASSDSGQFSTDTQYF
many 11 . TRBJ1-6 TRBV12-3/TRBV12-4 TGTGCCAGCATGAGGAATTCACCCCTCCACTTT CASMRNSPLHF
few 14 TRBD2 TRBJ2-7 TRBV15 TGTGCCACCAGCGCCGGGAGGGGTTCCTACGAGCAGTACTTC CATSAGRGSYEQYF
many 11 . TRBJ1-2 TRBV24-1 TGTGCCGGGCGGGAGACCTATGGCTACACCTTC CAGRETYGYTF
. 14 TRBD1 TRBJ1-1 TRBV7-2 TGTGCCAGCAGCCGGGACAGGGGGATGACTGAAGCTTTCTTT CASSRDRGMTEAFF
many 19 TRBD2 TRBJ2-4 TRBV7-2 TGTGCCAGCAGCACGGGACTAGCGGGGATACTACTAGCCAAAAACATTCAGTACTTC CASSTGLAGILLAKNIQYF
many 11 . TRBJ2-1 TRBV20-1 TGCAGTGCCGCAGGGTTCGATGAGCAGTTCTTC CSAAGFDEQFF
. 15 TRBD2 TRBJ2-7 TRBV19 TGTGCCAGTAGGGATACTAGAGGCGGGAGGTACGAGCAGTACTTC CASRDTRGGRYEQYF
many 13 TRBD1 TRBJ2-7 TRBV29-1 TGCAGCGTTGAGGGACAGGGTGCCTACGAGCAGTACTTC CSVEGQGAYEQYF
. 15 . TRBJ2-2 TRBV6-1 TGTGCCAGCGGTAGATTGGGGACGAACACCGGGGAGCTGTTTTTT CASGRLGTNTGELFF
few 14 . TRBJ2-7 TRBV7-2 TGTGCCAGCAGCCCAGGAGCGGGCTCCTACGAGCAGTACTTC CASSPGAGSYEQYF
many 14 . TRBJ2-5 TRBV12-3/TRBV12-4 TGTGCCAGCAGTTTTGGGGTAGCGCGGGAGACCCAGTACTTC CASSFGVARETQYF
medium-sized 15 TRBD1 TRBJ1-5 TRBV7-2 TGTGCCAGCAGCTCGGACAGGAATAGCAATCAGCCCCAGCATTTT CASSSDRNSNQPQHF
many 12 . TRBJ2-1 TRBV29-1 TGCAGCGTTGTGTTTCAGTCCAATGAGCAGTTCTTC CSVVFQSNEQFF
few 15 . TRBJ1-3 TRBV20-1 TGCAGTGCTACCCCCGGACCCCGAGTCGGAAACACCATATATTTT CSATPGPRVGNTIYF
many 17 TRBD2 TRBJ2-2 TRBV6-2/TRBV6-3 TGTGCCAGCACCAAAGGGGACGGACTAGCGGGCACCGGGGAGCTGTTTTTT CASTKGDGLAGTGELFF
many 15 . TRBJ2-3 TRBV6-2/TRBV6-3 TGTGCCAGCAGCCGGGACTTCAGCTCCACAGATACGCAGTATTTT CASSRDFSSTDTQYF
many 11 . TRBJ1-2 TRBV20-1 TGCAGTGCCACCGAAAACTATGGCTACACCTTC CSATENYGYTF
many 11 . TRBJ2-3 TRBV28 TGTGCCAGCCCCCGCGTGGATACGCAGTATTTT CASPRVDTQYF
. 14 . TRBJ2-1 TRBV2 TGTGCCAGCAGTGAGCGGGACACTTACAATGAGCAGTTCTTC CASSERDTYNEQFF
many 14 . TRBJ1-2 TRBV6-5 TGTGCCAGCAGTTACCGGGCAGCTAACTATGGCTACACCTTC CASSYRAANYGYTF
many 14 TRBD1 TRBJ2-2 TRBV27 TGTGCCAGCAGTCCCGGGACAGTCACCGGGGAGCTGTTTTTT CASSPGTVTGELFF
many 13 . TRBJ2-5 TRBV7-6 TGTGCCAGCAGCCGGGGGAACCAAGAGACCCAGTACTTC CASSRGNQETQYF
few 14 . TRBJ2-1 TRBV5-1 TGCGCCAGCAGCTTGGAGGGGGGCTACAATGAGCAGTTCTTC CASSLEGGYNEQFF
many 16 TRBD2 TRBJ2-3 TRBV6-5 TGTGCCAGCAGCCCCGGGACTAGCTTTAGCACAGATACGCAGTATTTT CASSPGTSFSTDTQYF
many 15 TRBD2 TRBJ2-1 TRBV7-2 TGTGCCAGCAGCCCCGGGACTAGCGGTTACAATGAGCAGTTCTTC CASSPGTSGYNEQFF
many 16 . TRBJ2-3 TRBV14 TGTGCCAGCAGCCAAGGAAAAAGGGAGCTTGCAGATACGCAGTATTTT CASSQGKRELADTQYF
many 14 . TRBJ2-3 TRBV11-2 TGTGCCAGCAGCCTAGGGAGGACCCCAGATACGCAGTATTTT CASSLGRTPDTQYF
many 14 TRBD1 TRBJ2-1 TRBV29-1 TGCAGCGTTTACGGACAGGGGGCGTCCAATGAGCAGTTCTTC CSVYGQGASNEQFF
many 15 TRBD2 TRBJ2-1 TRBV11-1 TGTGCCAGCAGCTTCTCACTAGCGGGGGTCAATGAGCAGTTCTTC CASSFSLAGVNEQFF
few 14 . TRBJ1-6 TRBV30 TGTGCCTGGAGTGTATCTGGGCCAGGATCACCCCTCCACTTT CAWSVSGPGSPLHF
many 13 . TRBJ1-6 TRBV6-6 TGTGCCAGCAGTACCTCGGAGAATTCACCCCTCCACTTT CASSTSENSPLHF
few 16 . TRBJ2-2 TRBV7-9 TGTGCCAGCAGGGGGGGCCAGGGCCTCCACACCGGGGAGCTGTTTTTT CASRGGQGLHTGELFF
many 15 . TRBJ1-1 TRBV12-2 TGTGCAAGTCCAGAACAAAGGGCACAGAACACTGAAGCTTTCTTT CASPEQRAQNTEAFF
many 14 . TRBJ1-5 TRBV5-5 TGTGCCAGCAGCCCGGGTACCCCTTTTTACCCCCAGCATTTT CASSPGTPFYPQHF
few 18 TRBD2 TRBJ2-7 TRBV20-1 TGCAGTGCTAGAGTCCTAACTAGCGGGGGCCGTATCTCCTACGAGCAGTACTTC CSARVLTSGGRISYEQYF
. 16 . TRBJ2-4 TRBV5-1 TGCGCCAGCAGTCCACAGGGATCGGGAGCCAAAAACATTCAGTACTTC CASSPQGSGAKNIQYF
. 14 . TRBJ2-4 TRBV10-2 TGCGCCAGCAGTGAGTCGGGGCAGAAAAACATTCAGTACTTC CASSESGQKNIQYF
many 14 . TRBJ1-1 TRBV30 TGTGCCTGGAGTGTTCAGTCAGGGACCACTGAAGCTTTCTTT CAWSVQSGTTEAFF